Below, 9 T cell receptor beta chains from the same sample are listed, as sequenced in a study of T cell responses to AZD1222 COVID-19 vaccine. The protocol was immunoSEQ multiplex PCR, while the TCRdb copy is restricted to in-frame clones and leaves out a portion. The profile shows about 140,000 clones, 93% of them singletons. The sequenced sample was peripheral blood, obtained after recovery from COVID-19. The receptors originated from an adult who had recovered from COVID-19.

This rearrangement joins TRBV9 to TRBJ1-2; TRBD1 might be the D (5 bases). Trimming removed 3 bases from V and 4 bases from J, with 10 bases in between. Germline V CDR1 and CDR2: SGDLS, YYNGEE. The length of the CDR3 is 13 residues. CDR3 protein: CASSDGTGYGYTF. CDR3 sequence (DNA): TGTGCCAGCAGCGACGGGACCGGCTATGGCTACACCTTC.

This clone is a singleton in its sample. The DNA for the CDR3 is TGTGCCAGCAGTTATGGGCTGGTACTGAACACTGAAGCTTTCTTT. It specifies CASSYGLVLNTEAFF. V is TRBV28 and J is TRBJ1-1; no definite D call. The CDR3 sequence is 15 residues long. V was shortened by 4 bases and J by 0 bases, with 12 bases between the two germline ends. From germline, CDR1 is MDHEN and CDR2 SYDVKM.

The chain carries TRBV10-3 and TRBJ2-5, with a tentative D call TRBD1 (5 bases). The CDR3 has 13 amino acids. Trimming removed 8 bases from V and 5 bases from J, with 15 bases in between. Germline CDR1 is ENHRY and CDR2 is SYGVKD. The CDR3 DNA reads as TGTGCCATCGCCCAAGGTAGGGGTGAGACCCAGTACTTC. Translated, it gives CAIAQGRGETQYF.

The J gene is TRBJ1-5, the V gene TRBV19, with unresolved D. The CDR3 has 13 amino acids. The V and J ends lost 5 bases and 7 bases respectively, with 12 bases between them. Germline V gene data show CDR1 as LNHDA and CDR2 as SQIVND (reference sequence). Here the CDR3 DNA reads TGTGCCAGTAGTTCCGGGCCCCCACAGCCCCAGCATTTT. This sequence encodes CASSSGPPQPQHF. Filled out from reference TRBV19 and TRBJ1-5, the complete variable domain reads DGGITQSPKYLFRKEGQNVTLSCEQNLNHDAMYWYRQDPGQGLRLIYYSQIVNDFQKGDIAEGYSVSREKKESFPLTVTSAQKNPTAFYLCASSSGPPQPQHFGDGTRLSIL.

V usage is TRBV12-3 or TRBV12-4 and J usage is TRBJ1-2; D is ambiguous. This CDR3 contains 12 residues. The germline V and J ends were trimmed by 3 bases and 7 bases, with 9 bases remaining between them. The CDR3 DNA reads TGTGCCAGCAGTTTCGATCGGGGTGGCTACACCTTC. Protein: CASSFDRGGYTF.

V gene TRBV6-6 combines with J gene TRBJ2-7; D possibly corresponds to TRBD1 (7 bases). V lost 6 bases and J 5 bases, leaving 20 bases between the germline ends. CDR1 MNHNY and CDR2 SVGAGI come from the germline V gene (reference sequence). CDR3 length: 15 amino acids. The CDR3 protein is CASRSEGAARHEQYF. Here the CDR3 DNA reads TGTGCCAGCAGGTCGGAGGGGGCGGCACGCCACGAGCAGTACTTC.

The V call is TRBV2, the J call TRBJ2-2, with 11 bases fitting TRBD2. Per the germline V gene, CDR1 is SNHLY and CDR2 is FYNNEI. The trim removed 8 bases at V and 1 base at J, leaving 0 bases unmatched. The CDR3 runs 14 residues. The CDR3 DNA reads as TGTGCCAGCGGGACTAGCGGGAACACCGGGGAGCTGTTTTTT. As protein: CASGTSGNTGELFF. The whole variable domain, remainder taken from reference TRBV2 and TRBJ2-2, is EPEVTQTPSHQVTQMGQEVILRCVPISNHLYFYWYRQILGQKVEFLVSFYNNEISEKSEIFDDQFSVERPDGSNFTLKIRSTKLEDSAMYFCASGTSGNTGELFFGEGSRLTVL.

This chain joins TRBV5-1 and TRBJ2-5; the match to TRBD1 covers 7 bases. The CDR3 is 14 amino acids. Per the germline V gene, CDR1 is SGHRS and CDR2 is YFSETQ. Germline trimming cut 4 bases from V and 5 bases from J; bases unmatched to any gene: 8. The CDR3 bases are TGCGCCAGCAGCCGCGACAGGGTGGGGGAGACCCAGTACTTC. Translating it yields CASSRDRVGETQYF.

This clone has only one observation. This chain connects TRBV2 to TRBJ1-5; 11 nucleotides agree with TRBD1. Germline V gives CDR1 SNHLY, CDR2 FYNNEI. This CDR3 is 13 amino acids long. Germline trimming cut 9 bases from V and 4 bases from J; bases unmatched to any gene: 2. CDR3 region: CASGQGANQPQHF. The DNA for the CDR3 is TGTGCCAGTGGACAGGGGGCAAATCAGCCCCAGCATTTT.